The rows below give T cell receptor beta chains drawn from one sample of a study of cytomegalovirus exposure and HLA in healthy donors. TCRdb keeps only in-frame clones here, not all; method: immunoSEQ multiplex PCR. The repertoire holds around 230,000 clones, with approximately 83% as singletons. The specimen sequenced was PBMCs. These receptors all come from a woman aged 25 to 39 in good health and CMV-seropositive. The CDR3 runs from the conserved cysteine through the conserved F or W. Each record gives: V gene, J gene, CDR3 protein.

V gene: TRBV13
J gene: TRBJ2-3
CDR3 protein: CASSSGTNRGDTQYF

V gene: TRBV16
J gene: TRBJ2-5
CDR3 protein: CASSQLRDREETQYF

V gene: TRBV5-4
J gene: TRBJ1-3
CDR3 protein: CASSFRDTIYF

V gene: TRBV19
J gene: TRBJ1-1
CDR3 protein: CASSKQGLSEAFF

V gene: TRBV4-1
J gene: TRBJ2-7
CDR3 protein: CASSQAGGTLREQYF

V gene: TRBV2
J gene: TRBJ1-5
CDR3 protein: CASSEEGINQPQHF

V gene: TRBV25-1
J gene: TRBJ1-2
CDR3 protein: CASSDNRGQGYGYTF

V gene: TRBV27
J gene: TRBJ2-5
CDR3 protein: CASSLQVQGQETQYF

V gene: TRBV2
J gene: TRBJ1-1
CDR3 protein: CASSHDGQGNTEAFF

V gene: TRBV6-5
J gene: TRBJ2-5
CDR3 protein: CASSYSGWASQETQYF

V gene: TRBV6-1
J gene: TRBJ1-2
CDR3 protein: CASSAAGDGYTF

V gene: TRBV29-1
J gene: TRBJ2-3
CDR3 protein: CSVDTLAGGPADTQYF

V gene: TRBV27
J gene: TRBJ2-1
CDR3 protein: CASSFGTVEQFF

V gene: TRBV28
J gene: TRBJ1-4
CDR3 protein: CASTRGSTGLVFF

V gene: TRBV7-2
J gene: TRBJ2-2
CDR3 protein: CASSLGGGANTGELFF

V gene: TRBV7-8
J gene: TRBJ2-5
CDR3 protein: CASSLVMGAGGLETQYF

V gene: TRBV28
J gene: TRBJ1-4
CDR3 protein: CASRPEWYSLRPSSNEKLFF

V gene: TRBV5-1
J gene: TRBJ1-2
CDR3 protein: CASSRGTANYGYTF

V gene: TRBV14
J gene: TRBJ1-1
CDR3 protein: CASSQVGGQMNTEAFF

V gene: TRBV27
J gene: TRBJ2-7
CDR3 protein: CASSSTGSSYEQYF

V gene: TRBV27
J gene: TRBJ2-1
CDR3 protein: CASLLAGGVGEQFF

V gene: TRBV11-2
J gene: TRBJ2-7
CDR3 protein: CASTIFGGAEQYF

V gene: TRBV10-3
J gene: TRBJ1-1
CDR3 protein: CAISDEWNTEAFF

V gene: TRBV28
J gene: TRBJ2-1
CDR3 protein: CASMNGAASYNEQFF

V gene: TRBV4-1
J gene: TRBJ2-7
CDR3 protein: CASSSNLGGQYYEQYF

V gene: TRBV11-1
J gene: TRBJ2-6
CDR3 protein: CASSLRNLQANVLTF

V gene: TRBV15
J gene: TRBJ2-2
CDR3 protein: CATSSSRAGELFF

V gene: TRBV5-1
J gene: TRBJ1-2
CDR3 protein: CASSPGTGGSRYGYTF

V gene: TRBV13
J gene: TRBJ2-5
CDR3 protein: CASSLVSQETQYF

V gene: TRBV7-3
J gene: TRBJ2-6
CDR3 protein: CASSFAKYSGANVLTF

V gene: TRBV5-6
J gene: TRBJ2-2
CDR3 protein: CASSLRQRNTGELFF

V gene: TRBV25-1
J gene: TRBJ2-7
CDR3 protein: CASSEVLEDSYEQYF

V gene: TRBV6-1
J gene: TRBJ1-4
CDR3 protein: CASSGTYANEKLFF

V gene: TRBV19
J gene: TRBJ1-3
CDR3 protein: CASRQGAGNTIYF

V gene: TRBV4-1
J gene: TRBJ2-1
CDR3 protein: CASSPLGLAQNEQFF

V gene: TRBV7-8
J gene: TRBJ2-7
CDR3 protein: CASSLQGSLYEQYF

V gene: TRBV9
J gene: TRBJ1-2
CDR3 protein: CASSGQAINYGYTF

V gene: TRBV5-1
J gene: TRBJ2-3
CDR3 protein: CASSGGVATDTQYF

V gene: TRBV29-1
J gene: TRBJ1-1
CDR3 protein: CSLTSTVDTEAFF